The 23 T cell receptor beta chains reported below all come from one sample, sequenced in a study of blood T cell repertoires in COVID-19. Here immunoSEQ multiplex PCR was the method, and the copy in TCRdb shows in-frame clones only, minus some. The data hold 200,000 to 250,000 clones, with 65% to 85% observed a single time. The specimen was PBMCs or T cells enriched from blood (not recorded which). These receptors originate from a woman aged 40 to 55 who had recovered from COVID-19.

V is TRBV10-3 and J is TRBJ2-3, with D maybe TRBD1 (5 bases). This CDR3 spans 13 amino acids. Trimming took off 6 bases at V and 4 bases at J, with 11 bases between the two ends. Per germline, CDR1 ENHRY and CDR2 SYGVKD. DNA of the CDR3: TGTGCCATCAGAGGGCAGGGCGCAGATACGCAGTATTTT. Translating gives CAIRGQGADTQYF.

This clone has a count of ten or more. The rearrangement joins TRBV27 to TRBJ1-2; D is perhaps TRBD1 (5 bases). Looked up from germline, CDR1 is MNHEY and CDR2 is SMNVEV (reference sequence). Trimming stripped 6 bases from V and 2 bases from J, with 10 bases between. The CDR3 has 13 residues. The DNA of the CDR3 is TGTGCCAGCAGCTGGGGGGAGAACTATGGCTACACCTTC. Protein: CASSWGENYGYTF.

The genes are TRBV19 and TRBJ2-1; 11 bases agree with TRBD2. V was clipped by 4 bases and J by 4 bases; unmatched bases: 9. The length of the CDR3 is 17 residues. Germline V gives CDR1 LNHDA, CDR2 SQIVND (reference sequence). CDR3 DNA: TGTGCCAGTAGTAACCTAGCGGGAGGATCCCCATACAATGAGCAGTTCTTC. It encodes CASSNLAGGSPYNEQFF. Using reference TRBV19 and TRBJ2-1 for the parts outside the CDR3, the full variable domain is DGGITQSPKYLFRKEGQNVTLSCEQNLNHDAMYWYRQDPGQGLRLIYYSQIVNDFQKGDIAEGYSVSREKKESFPLTVTSAQKNPTAFYLCASSNLAGGSPYNEQFFGPGTRLTVL.

The DNA of the CDR3 is TGTGCCAGCAGTTCGACAGCCCAATTTGAAGCTTTCTTT. Its translation: CASSSTAQFEAFF. The chain recombines TRBV12-3 or TRBV12-4 with TRBJ1-1, with D tentatively TRBD1 (5 bases). This CDR3 has 13 amino acids. Between the trimmed V and J ends, which lost 4 bases and 7 bases, there was a span of 13 bases.

This clone showed up just once. The chain uses TRBV5-1 and TRBJ2-6; TRBD2 might be the D (6 bases). CDR1 SGHRS and CDR2 YFSETQ come from the germline V gene. The CDR3 is made up of 17 amino acids. The ends were cut back, 0 bases at V and 2 bases at J, with 12 bases in the middle. The CDR3, as DNA: TGCGCCAGCAGCTTGGGTTCGTCGGGGGCTGGGGCCAACGTCCTGACTTTC. Translating gives CASSLGSSGAGANVLTF.

V gene TRBV5-1 combines with J gene TRBJ2-2, with 13 bases that match TRBD2. This CDR3 has 17 amino acids. V shed 4 bases, J shed 0 bases, and the junction held 3 bases outside the gene matches. CDR1 is SGHRS, CDR2 YFSETQ, per germline. The CDR3 sequence is CASSPGTSGANTGELFF. For the CDR3, the DNA is TGCGCCAGCAGCCCAGGGACTAGCGGGGCGAACACCGGGGAGCTGTTTTTT.

This clone was counted at least ten times. The chain couples TRBV7-9 to TRBJ2-7, with 14 bases that match TRBD2. The CDR3 runs 17 residues. Trimming cost V 5 bases and J 3 bases; bases outside gene matches: 9. Germline CDR1 reads SEHNR; CDR2 reads FQNEAQ (reference sequence). The CDR3 reads CASSPEPGTSGGYEQYF. DNA for the CDR3: TGTGCCAGCAGCCCAGAACCAGGGACTAGCGGGGGCTACGAGCAGTACTTC.

This clone was recorded only once. This chain joins TRBV5-4 and TRBJ2-1, with D hard to call. Per germline, CDR1 SGHNT and CDR2 YYREEE (reference sequence). The V end lost 2 bases, the J end lost 3 bases, and 3 bases lay between the germline ends. This CDR3 comprises 12 residues. The CDR3 is CASSFHYNEQFF. The CDR3 DNA follows: TGTGCCAGCAGCTTCCACTACAATGAGCAGTTCTTC.

The chain has TRBV9 and TRBJ2-2; 8 bases map to TRBD2. Germline assignment: CDR1 SGDLS and CDR2 YYNGEE. J gave up 3 bases and V 0 bases, and 7 bases lay outside the gene matches. The CDR3 totals 17 residues. The DNA of the CDR3 is TGTGCCAGCAGCGTAGTAGAACGGGAGGGAGACACCGGGGAGCTGTTTTTT. Residues: CASSVVEREGDTGELFF.

This chain links TRBV2 with TRBJ1-2, with 8 bases fitting TRBD1. CDR1 and CDR2 (germline): SNHLY, FYNNEI. This CDR3 spans 14 amino acids. The V segment lost 6 bases and the J segment 5 bases; nucleotides outside the gene matches: 8. The CDR3 reads CASRGRTGIYGYTF. CDR3 DNA sequence: TGTGCCAGCAGGGGGCGGACAGGGATATATGGCTACACCTTC.

The chain recombines TRBV28 with TRBJ2-2; D is undetermined. Germline CDR1 MDHEN, CDR2 SYDVKM. Trimming left V 9 bases short and J 7 bases short, with 18 bases between. The CDR3 totals 14 residues. The CDR3 here is CARRGPRTSGELFF. DNA of the CDR3: TGTGCCAGGCGAGGTCCGCGTACGAGCGGGGAGCTGTTTTTT.

The V gene is TRBV29-1, the J gene TRBJ1-2, with no clear D. Germline CDR1 reads SQVTM; CDR2 reads ANQGSEA. Trimming took 6 bases from V and 8 from J, leaving 16 bases between them. CDR3 length: 12 residues. The DNA of the CDR3 is TGCAGCGTCCCCGGGATGGGGAACGGCTACACCTTC. Protein: CSVPGMGNGYTF.

V gene TRBV9 combines with J gene TRBJ1-1; 11 bases are shared with TRBD1. The CDR3 consists of 17 residues. V shed 3 bases, J shed 1 base, and the junction held 8 bases outside the gene matches. CDR1 and CDR2 (germline): SGDLS, YYNGEE. CDR3 in amino acids: CASSGWGQGVPNTEAFF. Here the CDR3 DNA reads TGTGCCAGCAGCGGGTGGGGACAGGGGGTGCCGAACACTGAAGCTTTCTTT.

This clone was seen a few times. This sequence joins TRBV3-1 (or the pseudogene TRBV3-2) and TRBJ1-2; TRBD1 is a possible D gene (5 bases). Germline loops: CDR1 LGHDT, CDR2 YNNKEL (reference sequence). The V and J ends lost 10 bases and 6 bases respectively, with 15 bases between them. There are 12 residues in the CDR3. CDR3 residues: CATQGIENGYTF. The DNA of the CDR3 is TGTGCCACCCAGGGAATCGAGAATGGCTACACCTTC.

The genes are TRBV19 and TRBJ2-5; D not certain. The CDR3 is 14 amino acids. The germline V and J ends were trimmed by 5 bases and 4 bases, with 14 bases remaining between them. Germline CDR1 is LNHDA and CDR2 is SQIVND (reference sequence). CDR3 sequence: CASSLTAPGETQYF. The CDR3 DNA reads as TGTGCCAGTAGTTTAACAGCCCCCGGAGAGACCCAGTACTTC.

The gene calls are TRBV4-1 and TRBJ2-1; 11 bases align to TRBD2. The germline gives CDR1 MGHRA, CDR2 YSYEKL. This CDR3 region has 17 residues. V shed 0 bases and J 7 bases; nucleotides not matched to a gene: 8. CDR3 protein: CASSQEGLAGGGNEQFF. Here the CDR3 DNA reads TGCGCCAGCAGCCAAGAAGGGCTAGCGGGAGGCGGGAATGAGCAGTTCTTC.

The V call is TRBV11-2, the J call TRBJ1-2; TRBD1 matches at 7 bases. The CDR3 is 14 residues long. Germline loops: CDR1 SGHAT, CDR2 FQNNGV. The J segment lost 6 bases and the V segment lost 4 bases, leaving 8 bases of the junction unmatched. The CDR3 coding sequence is TGTGCCAGCAGCTCTACCGACAGGGTCAATGGCTACACCTTC. Amino acids: CASSSTDRVNGYTF.

This chain links TRBV14 with TRBJ2-5; D ambiguous. This CDR3 is 12 amino acids long. V lost 6 bases and J lost 0, with 5 bases in between. CDR1 SGHDN and CDR2 FVKESK come from the germline V gene. CDR3 protein: CASSTYQETQYF. The DNA for the CDR3 is TGTGCCAGCAGTACTTACCAAGAGACCCAGTACTTC.

Here the CDR3 reads CASSLSERNNEQFF. DNA of the CDR3: TGTGCCAGTAGTCTATCAGAGCGGAACAATGAGCAGTTCTTC. This rearrangement joins TRBV19 to TRBJ2-1; possibly TRBD2 for D (5 bases). V dropped 5 bases and J dropped 5 bases, with 13 bases sitting between them. The CDR3 runs 14 residues. The V gene's germline CDR1 is LNHDA and CDR2 SQIVND (reference sequence).

The genes are TRBV5-4 and TRBJ2-7, with 10 bases identical to TRBD2. Trimming took 3 bases from V and 7 from J; bases not matched to a gene: 10. The V gene's germline CDR1 is SGHNT and CDR2 YYREEE (reference sequence). The CDR3 contains 15 residues. CDR3 bases: TGTGCCAGCAGCTCTTTAGCGGGAGGCCGGGGGGAGCAGTACTTC. Amino acid sequence: CASSSLAGGRGEQYF.

This chain links TRBV10-1 with TRBJ2-3, with 8 bases aligning to TRBD2. J lost 3 bases, V lost 6 bases, and 5 bases had no gene match. CDR3 length equals 14 residues. From germline, CDR1 is WNHNN and CDR2 SYGVQD (reference sequence). The CDR3 DNA sequence: TGCGCCAGCAGCGCCGGGACTAGTACAGATACGCAGTATTTT. Protein: CASSAGTSTDTQYF.

This chain links TRBV5-3 with TRBJ1-5; D is perhaps TRBD1 (5 bases). TRBV5-3 is classed as an ORF, of uncertain function. V was clipped by 5 bases and J by 10 bases, with 16 bases between them. This CDR3 region has 13 residues. As DNA, the CDR3 is TGTGCCAGAAGGGAAATTACAGGTCGTCCCCAGCATTTT. Translating gives CARREITGRPQHF.

V gene TRBV7-2 combines with J gene TRBJ1-6; no reliable D call. Germline CDR1 is SGHTA and CDR2 is FQGNSA. V lost 5 bases and J 5 bases, leaving 7 bases between the germline ends. This CDR3 spans 13 amino acids. CDR3 protein: CASSIYDNSPLHF. The CDR3 DNA follows: TGTGCCAGCAGCATCTACGATAATTCACCCCTCCACTTT.